This T cell receptor (beta chain) was recorded in a study of blood T cell repertoires in COVID-19. Background on the study: PBMCs, B-cell-depleted T cells, or T cells were the source of the cDNA or gDNA that made up the material.

The repertoire was sequenced with immunoSEQ multiplex PCR; TCRdb's copy has only in-frame clones and lacks some. The sample consists of 160,000 or so clones, approximately 91% of them appearing once. V gave up 1 base and J gave up 4 bases; unmatched junction bases: 4. Germline CDR1 and CDR2: SNHLY and FYNNEI. The CDR3 is made up of 16 amino acids. The sample consisted of peripheral blood. The J gene is TRBJ1-6, the V gene TRBV2; TRBD1 agrees at 7 bases. The sequence was obtained from a woman in her sixties or seventies with acute or convalescent COVID-19. CDR3 sequence reads: CASSEEGARYNSPLHF. CDR3 coding DNA: TGTGCCAGCAGTGAAGAGGGGGCTAGATATAATTCACCCCTCCACTTT.